This TCR beta chain was found in a study of blood T cells in healthy people across ages. This clonotype was seen only a few times. This CDR3 is built from 14 residues. Germline V gene data show CDR1 as MDHEN and CDR2 as SYDVKM. V trimming: 7 bases; J trimming: 7 bases; junction bases outside the gene matches: 10. Using a J-beta primer mix together with a sample-barcoded 5' primer, a second PCR was run for about 7 to 12 cycles. TCRdb reanalysed the 5' RACE reads using MiXCR and keeps one entry per CDR3 protein. The table records about 1.6 million distinct CDR3 sequences, around 36% of them present only once.

Material: blood. This chain joins TRBV28 and TRBJ2-1; 7 bases match TRBD2. The receptor's source is a woman aged 25 to 39 in good health. DNA for the CDR3: TGTGCCAGCACCGACCCGGGACTAAATAATGAGCAGTTCTTC. Its protein is CASTDPGLNNEQFF.